This T cell receptor beta chain was identified in a study of post-analysis software for immune sequencing data. The CDR3 runs to 15 residues. Germline CDR1 is ENHRY and CDR2 is SYGVKD. Trimming cost V 5 bases and J 2 bases; bases outside gene matches: 7. A note on this clonotype: The antigen remains unidentified.

cDNA libraries of TCR beta carried unique molecular identifiers. TCRdb independently ran MiXCR on the PCR reads; one entry per CDR3 protein. The sample records around 700,000 distinct CDR3 sequences, 55% to 70% being singletons. Study-level findings and limits: Same-batch preparations were strongly co-clustered by F measure. Patients had higher frequencies than controls of roughly five TRBV segments, including TRBV5-6, TRBV5-1 and TRBV20-1.

The J gene is TRBJ2-5, the V gene TRBV10-3; 8 positions agree with TRBD2. The source material was blood. The sequence derives from a girl aged 2-10 years with multiple sclerosis. The CDR3 region is CAISSAGGPQETQYF. The CDR3 coding sequence is TGTGCCATCAGTTCCGCGGGGGGCCCTCAAGAGACCCAGTACTTC.